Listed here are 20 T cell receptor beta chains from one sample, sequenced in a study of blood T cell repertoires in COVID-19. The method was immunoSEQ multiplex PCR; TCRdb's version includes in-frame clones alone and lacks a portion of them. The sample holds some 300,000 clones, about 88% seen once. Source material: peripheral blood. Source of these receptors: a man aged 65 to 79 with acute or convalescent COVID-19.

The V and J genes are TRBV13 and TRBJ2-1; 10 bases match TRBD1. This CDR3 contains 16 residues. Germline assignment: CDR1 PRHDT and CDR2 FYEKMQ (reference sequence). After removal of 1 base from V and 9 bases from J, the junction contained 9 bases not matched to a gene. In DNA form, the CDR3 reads TGTGCCAGCAGCTTAGCGGGGACAGGGGTTGGTTTTGAGCAGTTCTTC. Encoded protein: CASSLAGTGVGFEQFF.

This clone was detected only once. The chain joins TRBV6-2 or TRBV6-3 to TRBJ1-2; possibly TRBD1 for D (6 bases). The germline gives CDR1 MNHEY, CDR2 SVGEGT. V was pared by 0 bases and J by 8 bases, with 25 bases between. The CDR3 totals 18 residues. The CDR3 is CASSYSESRVRGVHGYTF. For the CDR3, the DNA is TGTGCCAGCAGTTACTCGGAGTCTCGTGTCAGGGGCGTACACGGCTACACCTTC.

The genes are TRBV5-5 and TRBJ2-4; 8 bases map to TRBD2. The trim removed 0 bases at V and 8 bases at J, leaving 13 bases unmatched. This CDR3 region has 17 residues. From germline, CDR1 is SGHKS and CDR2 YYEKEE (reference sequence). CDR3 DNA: TGTGCCAGCAGCTTGGAACGTCCGGGAGGGCCCTCGGACATTCAGTACTTC. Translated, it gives CASSLERPGGPSDIQYF. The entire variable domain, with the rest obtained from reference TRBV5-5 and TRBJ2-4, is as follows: DAGVTQSPTHLIKTRGQQVTLRCSPISGHKSVSWYQQVLGQGPQFIFQYYEKEERGRGNFPDRFSARQFPNYSSELNVNALLLGDSALYLCASSLERPGGPSDIQYFGAGTRLSVL.

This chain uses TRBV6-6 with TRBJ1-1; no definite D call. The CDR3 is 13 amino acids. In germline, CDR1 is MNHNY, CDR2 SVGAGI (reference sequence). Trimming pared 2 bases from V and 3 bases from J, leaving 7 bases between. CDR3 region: CASSYGGDTEAFF. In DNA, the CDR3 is TGTGCCAGCAGTTACGGCGGGGACACTGAAGCTTTCTTT.

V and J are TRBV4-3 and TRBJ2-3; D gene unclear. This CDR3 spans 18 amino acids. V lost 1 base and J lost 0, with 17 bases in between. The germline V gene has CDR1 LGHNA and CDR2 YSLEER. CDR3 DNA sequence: TGCGCCAGCAGCCAAGGCCCCCTCCCCCAAGCTAGCACAGATACGCAGTATTTT. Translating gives CASSQGPLPQASTDTQYF.

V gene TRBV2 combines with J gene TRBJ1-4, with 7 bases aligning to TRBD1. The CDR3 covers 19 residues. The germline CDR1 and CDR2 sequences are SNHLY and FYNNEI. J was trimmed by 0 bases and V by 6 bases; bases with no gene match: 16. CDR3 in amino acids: CASSQNPRTGSATNEKLFF. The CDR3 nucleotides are TGTGCCAGCAGCCAAAACCCTCGGACAGGTAGTGCAACTAATGAAAAACTGTTTTTT.

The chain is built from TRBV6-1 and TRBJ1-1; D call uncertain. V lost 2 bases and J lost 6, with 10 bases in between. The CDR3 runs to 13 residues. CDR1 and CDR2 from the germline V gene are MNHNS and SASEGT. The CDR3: CASSEWRYAEAFF. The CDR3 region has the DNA TGTGCCAGCAGTGAATGGAGATACGCTGAAGCTTTCTTT.

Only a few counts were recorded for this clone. The CDR3 loop is CASSPRMGQGSGYTF. The CDR3 DNA reads as TGTGCCAGCAGCCCGCGAATGGGACAGGGATCGGGCTACACCTTC. The chain employs TRBV9 and TRBJ1-2, with TRBD1 identical over 9 bases. The V and J ends lost 4 bases and 8 bases, in that order; junction bases with no gene match: 12. CDR3 size: 15 residues. Germline assignment: CDR1 SGDLS and CDR2 YYNGEE.

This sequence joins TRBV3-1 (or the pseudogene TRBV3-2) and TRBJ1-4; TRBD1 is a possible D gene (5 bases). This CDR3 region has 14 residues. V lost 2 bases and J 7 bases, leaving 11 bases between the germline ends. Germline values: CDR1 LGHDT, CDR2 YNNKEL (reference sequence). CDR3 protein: CASSQSLGGEKLFF. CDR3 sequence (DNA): TGTGCCAGCAGCCAAAGTCTCGGGGGTGAAAAACTGTTTTTT.

The CDR3 region has the DNA TGCAGTGCTTCTTTAGCAGATACGCAGTATTTT. Its translation: CSASLADTQYF. The V gene is TRBV20-1, the J gene TRBJ2-3; D is unresolved. Germline CDR1 and CDR2: DFQATT and SNEGSKA (reference sequence). Trimming left V 5 bases short and J 4 bases short, with 7 bases between. The CDR3 has 11 residues.

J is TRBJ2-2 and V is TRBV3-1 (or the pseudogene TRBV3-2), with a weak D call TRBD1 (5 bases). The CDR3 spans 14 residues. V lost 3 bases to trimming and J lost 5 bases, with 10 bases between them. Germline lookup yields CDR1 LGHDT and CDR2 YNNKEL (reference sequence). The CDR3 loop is CASSHPQGTGELFF. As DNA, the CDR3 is TGTGCCAGCAGCCATCCCCAGGGAACCGGGGAGCTGTTTTTT.

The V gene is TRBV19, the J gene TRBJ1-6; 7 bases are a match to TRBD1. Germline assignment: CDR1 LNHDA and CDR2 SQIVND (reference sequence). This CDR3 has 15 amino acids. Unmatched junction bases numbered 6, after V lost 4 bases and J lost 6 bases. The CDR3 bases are TGTGCCAGTAGTACCACGGACAGGAGTAATTCACCCCTCCACTTT. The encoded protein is CASSTTDRSNSPLHF.

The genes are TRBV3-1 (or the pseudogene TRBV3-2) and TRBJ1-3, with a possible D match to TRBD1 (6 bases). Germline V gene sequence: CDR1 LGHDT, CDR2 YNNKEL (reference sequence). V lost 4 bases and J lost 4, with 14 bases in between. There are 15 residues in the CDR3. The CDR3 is CASSLSRQEGNTIYF. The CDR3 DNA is TGTGCCAGCAGCCTTTCTCGACAGGAGGGAAACACCATATATTTT.

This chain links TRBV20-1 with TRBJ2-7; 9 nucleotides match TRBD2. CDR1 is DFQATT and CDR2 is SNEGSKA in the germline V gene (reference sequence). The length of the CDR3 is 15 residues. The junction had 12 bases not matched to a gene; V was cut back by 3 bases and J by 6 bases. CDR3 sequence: CSASITSGWRAEQYF. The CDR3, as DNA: TGCAGTGCTAGTATAACTAGCGGGTGGAGAGCCGAGCAGTACTTC.

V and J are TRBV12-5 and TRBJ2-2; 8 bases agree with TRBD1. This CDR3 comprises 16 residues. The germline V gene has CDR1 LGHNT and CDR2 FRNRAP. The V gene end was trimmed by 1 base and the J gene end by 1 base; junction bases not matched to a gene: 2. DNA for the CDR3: TGTGCTAGTGGTTTGGCCAGGGGGCTGAACACCGGGGAGCTGTTTTTT. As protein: CASGLARGLNTGELFF.

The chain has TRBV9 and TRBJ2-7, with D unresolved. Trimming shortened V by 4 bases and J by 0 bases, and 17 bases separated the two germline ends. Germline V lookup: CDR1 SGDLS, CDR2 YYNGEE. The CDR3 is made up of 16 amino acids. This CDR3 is CASSPGIELSSYEQYF. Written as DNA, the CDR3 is TGTGCCAGCAGCCCAGGAATTGAATTGAGCTCCTACGAGCAGTACTTC. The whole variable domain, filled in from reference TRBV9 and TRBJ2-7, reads DSGVTQTPKHLITATGQRVTLRCSPRSGDLSVYWYQQSLDQGLQFLIQYYNGEERAKGNILERFSAQQFPDLHSELNLSSLELGDSALYFCASSPGIELSSYEQYFGPGTRLTVT.

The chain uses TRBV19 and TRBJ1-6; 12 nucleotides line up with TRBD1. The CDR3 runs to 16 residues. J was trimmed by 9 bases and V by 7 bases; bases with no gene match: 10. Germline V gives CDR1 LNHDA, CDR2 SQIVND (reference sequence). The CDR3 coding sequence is TGTGCCAGTAATGACCCGGGACAGGGGGCGGCTTCACCCCTCCACTTT. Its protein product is CASNDPGQGAASPLHF.

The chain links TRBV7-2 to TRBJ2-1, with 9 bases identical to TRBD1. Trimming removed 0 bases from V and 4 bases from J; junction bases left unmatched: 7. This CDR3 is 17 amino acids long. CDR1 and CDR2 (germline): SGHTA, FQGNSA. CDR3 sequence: CASSLALPGQGYNEQFF. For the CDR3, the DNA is TGTGCCAGCAGCTTAGCGCTCCCGGGACAGGGATACAATGAGCAGTTCTTC. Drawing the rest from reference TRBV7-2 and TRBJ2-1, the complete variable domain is GAGVSQSPSNKVTEKGKDVELRCDPISGHTALYWYRQSLGQGLEFLIYFQGNSAPDKSGLPSDRFSAERTGGSVSTLTIQRTQQEDSAVYLCASSLALPGQGYNEQFFGPGTRLTVL.

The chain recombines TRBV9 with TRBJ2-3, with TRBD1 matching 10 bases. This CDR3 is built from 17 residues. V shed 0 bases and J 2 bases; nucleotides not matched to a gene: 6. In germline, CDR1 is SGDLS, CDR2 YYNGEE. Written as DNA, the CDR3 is TGTGCCAGCAGCGTAGGGGACAGGGGACCAAACACAGATACGCAGTATTTT. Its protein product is CASSVGDRGPNTDTQYF.

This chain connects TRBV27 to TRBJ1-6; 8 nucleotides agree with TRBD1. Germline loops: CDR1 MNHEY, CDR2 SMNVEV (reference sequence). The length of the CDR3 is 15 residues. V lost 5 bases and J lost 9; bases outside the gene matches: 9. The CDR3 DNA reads TGTGCCAGCAGTGGGCGGACAGGGCTTAGTTCACCCCTCCACTTT. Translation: CASSGRTGLSSPLHF.